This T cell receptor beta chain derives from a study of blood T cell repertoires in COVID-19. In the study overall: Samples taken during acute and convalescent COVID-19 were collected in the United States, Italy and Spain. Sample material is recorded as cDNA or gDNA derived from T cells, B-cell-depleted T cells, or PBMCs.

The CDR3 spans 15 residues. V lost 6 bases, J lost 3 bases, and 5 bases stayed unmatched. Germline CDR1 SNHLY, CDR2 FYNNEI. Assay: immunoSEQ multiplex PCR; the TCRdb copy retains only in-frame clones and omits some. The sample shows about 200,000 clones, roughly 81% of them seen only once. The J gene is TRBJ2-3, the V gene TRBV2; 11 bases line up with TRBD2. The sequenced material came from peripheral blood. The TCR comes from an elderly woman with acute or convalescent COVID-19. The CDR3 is CASSQGLAVTDTQYF. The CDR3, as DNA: TGTGCCAGCAGCCAGGGACTAGCGGTGACAGATACGCAGTATTTT.